In its sample, the clone carrying this TCR beta chain was seen once. As yet, its antigen is unknown. The trim removed 7 bases at V and 1 base at J, leaving 5 bases unmatched. The CDR3 totals 14 residues. Germline CDR1 and CDR2: LNHDA and SQIVND (reference sequence). Using immunoSEQ multiplex PCR, the repertoire was profiled, and TCRdb retains in-frame clones only, with some absent. The sample contains about 130,000 clones, roughly nine tenths of which appear only once. The source of the sample is a study of T cell responses to AZD1222 COVID-19 vaccine. Findings of the study overall: Unmutated variant regions reportedly attract nearly half of all spike-specific TCRs. Every sample of the repertoires postdated the peak T cell response. Compared with day 0, the breadth and depth of the Spike-specific TCR repertoire rose significantly after two doses of AZD1222.

V gene TRBV19 combines with J gene TRBJ1-1; TRBD1 aligns across 8 bases. The TCR sequence derives from an adult who received the AZD1222 COVID-19 vaccine. The sample consisted of peripheral blood, taken 28 days after the second AZD1222 dose. CDR3 sequence: CASTLGQANTEAFF. As DNA, the CDR3 is TGTGCCAGTACCCTGGGACAGGCGAACACTGAAGCTTTCTTT.